This TCR beta chain was sequenced in a study of shared clonotypes between healthy human individuals. Study in general: Plates per donor: three CD4 naive, three CD4 memory, two CD8 naive, one CD8 memory.

Assay used: immunoSEQ multiplex PCR; TCRdb lists only in-frame clones, some missing. The sample shows roughly 2,000,000 clones, 80% to 95% of them seen only once. The study, taken as a whole, reports: Larger richness was generally estimated for naive than memory subsets.

The junction had 13 bases not matched to a gene; V was cut back by 6 bases and J by 3 bases. The CDR3 length is 17 residues. Germline V gene data show CDR1 as MNHEY and CDR2 as SMNVEV (reference sequence). CD8 cells regarded as naive lacked CD45RO, were positively chosen for CCR7, and omitted terminally differentiated effector memory CD45RA+ cells. The donors were all Caucasian adults (living in Nashville, Tennessee). Concerning this clone: Antigen: not known.

Sequenced: naive CD8+ T cells from PBMCs. This clonotype was obtained from a man between 18 and 35 years old in good health. Some clones in this sample may be carry-over from other donors' samples. The chain has TRBV27 and TRBJ2-7; 11 bases agree with TRBD2. The CDR3 DNA reads as TGTGCCAGCAGCCCCTCCGTAGCGGGAGGGCCTAACTACGAGCAGTACTTC. Translating gives CASSPSVAGGPNYEQYF.